These T cell receptor beta chains were read from a single sample in a study of T cell responses to AZD1222 COVID-19 vaccine. Repertoires were generated with immunoSEQ multiplex PCR, while TCRdb's copy carries only in-frame clones and drops some. Seen here are 40,000 to 55,000 clones, 80% to 90% observed once, and the top ten hold approximately 6.5%. Sequenced material: peripheral blood, taken 28 days after the second AZD1222 dose. These receptors were collected from an adult who received the AZD1222 COVID-19 vaccine. The CDR3 runs from the conserved cysteine through the conserved F or W. The order of the fields is clone size, J gene, V gene, D gene, CDR3 DNA, CDR3 protein. The D gene is left open where the match is weak. Clone size appears in some rows only: once, few, many, or a class for an expanded clone.

size: NA; J: TRBJ1-1; V: TRBV10-2; D: TRBD1; DNA: TGCGCCAGCAGTCGCAAGACAGGGGGCACTGAAGCTTTCTTT; CDR3: CASSRKTGGTEAFF
size: NA; J: TRBJ2-3; V: TRBV28; D: TRBD2; DNA: TGTGCCAGCAGTTATCTAGCGGGAGGCACAGATACGCAGTATTTT; CDR3: CASSYLAGGTDTQYF
size: NA; J: TRBJ2-3; V: TRBV9; D: NA; DNA: TGTGCCAGCAGCGTAGGAAAGGGGACAACAGATACGCAGTATTTT; CDR3: CASSVGKGTTDTQYF
size: NA; J: TRBJ1-6; V: TRBV28; D: NA; DNA: TGTGCCAGCGGAGGGCATGATGTCCTTAATTCACCCCTCCACTTT; CDR3: CASGGHDVLNSPLHF
size: NA; J: TRBJ2-1; V: TRBV6-4; D: NA; DNA: TGTGCCAGCAGTGATCTAGCGACCAATGAGCAGTTCTTC; CDR3: CASSDLATNEQFF
size: NA; J: TRBJ2-2; V: TRBV2; D: NA; DNA: TGTGCCAGCAGCCGGGACCTTCGTGTCGGGGAGCTGTTTTTT; CDR3: CASSRDLRVGELFF
size: once; J: TRBJ2-1; V: TRBV7-2; D: TRBD2; DNA: TGTGCCAGCAGCTTAGTGGCGGGAGGTAATTATGAGCAGTTCTTC; CDR3: CASSLVAGGNYEQFF
size: NA; J: TRBJ1-3; V: TRBV28; D: NA; DNA: TGTGCCAGCAGTCTCCCCCGCGGCTCTGGAAACACCATATATTTT; CDR3: CASSLPRGSGNTIYF
size: NA; J: TRBJ1-1; V: TRBV28; D: NA; DNA: TGTGCCAGCAGTTTACTAAGACAGAATTATAACACTGAAGCTTTCTTT; CDR3: CASSLLRQNYNTEAFF
size: once; J: TRBJ1-1; V: TRBV5-1; D: NA; DNA: TGCGCCAGCAGCTTGGATGGGGCTGACACTGAAGCTTTCTTT; CDR3: CASSLDGADTEAFF
size: once; J: TRBJ2-7; V: TRBV7-2; D: NA; DNA: TGTGCCAGCAGCAGCAATTCAAGGGACTACGAGCAGTACTTC; CDR3: CASSSNSRDYEQYF
size: NA; J: TRBJ2-1; V: TRBV5-1; D: TRBD2; DNA: TGCGCCAGCAGCCAGGGACTAGCGGGAGTTGAGCAGTTCTTC; CDR3: CASSQGLAGVEQFF
size: NA; J: TRBJ2-2; V: TRBV19; D: NA; DNA: TGTGCCAGTAGTATGGGCCACTGGAACACCGGGGAGCTGTTTTTT; CDR3: CASSMGHWNTGELFF
size: NA; J: TRBJ2-1; V: TRBV7-3; D: NA; DNA: TGTGCCAGCAGCTCGGAGGTGGGCGGGCCCTACAATGAGCAGTTCTTC; CDR3: CASSSEVGGPYNEQFF